These 10 T cell receptor beta chains originate from one sample sequenced in a study of cytomegalovirus exposure and HLA in healthy donors. The PCR used 60 Vbeta and 13 Jbeta primers. Method: immunoSEQ multiplex PCR; TCRdb's copy keeps in-frame clones and lacks some. The data show approximately 100,000 clones, with 80% seen just once and approximately 2% held by the top ten. The source material was PBMCs. These receptors were obtained from a man younger than 30 in good health and CMV-seronegative.

The chain uses TRBV9 and TRBJ2-1, with D hard to call. Germline CDR1 reads SGDLS; CDR2 reads YYNGEE. Deletions cut 3 bases from V and 6 bases from J, with 4 bases between. The CDR3 totals 11 residues. DNA of the CDR3: TGTGCCAGCAGCGGGCCCAATGAGCAGTTCTTC. This gives the protein CASSGPNEQFF. Filled out from reference TRBV9 and TRBJ2-1, the complete variable domain reads DSGVTQTPKHLITATGQRVTLRCSPRSGDLSVYWYQQSLDQGLQFLIQYYNGEERAKGNILERFSAQQFPDLHSELNLSSLELGDSALYFCASSGPNEQFFGPGTRLTVL.

The CDR3 nucleotides are TGCAGTGCCCATCGGGGCTATGGCTACACCTTC. Translated: CSAHRGYGYTF. The chain links TRBV20-1 to TRBJ1-2; D not resolved. This CDR3 region has 11 residues. V shed 6 bases and J shed 4 bases, with 9 bases lying between them. CDR1 is DFQATT and CDR2 is SNEGSKA in the germline V gene (reference sequence).

This clone has a single count. V is TRBV11-2 and J is TRBJ1-2; TRBD1 agrees at 7 bases. V shed 2 bases, J shed 7 bases, and the junction held 7 bases outside the gene matches. The CDR3 contains 14 residues. Germline CDR1 is SGHAT and CDR2 is FQNNGV. Here the CDR3 reads CASSLFHQGGGYTF. Here the CDR3 DNA reads TGTGCCAGCAGCTTATTCCATCAGGGGGGTGGCTACACCTTC.

This clone appeared a few times. In nucleotides, the CDR3 is TGTGCCAGCAGTGAATCTGGGAGGCAGAACAATCAGCCCCAGCATTTT. It translates to CASSESGRQNNQPQHF. The V gene is TRBV6-1, the J gene TRBJ1-5; D is undetermined. The CDR3 is 16 amino acids. The V gene's germline CDR1 is MNHNS and CDR2 SASEGT. V dropped 2 bases and J dropped 3 bases, with 14 bases sitting between them.

A single count supports this clone. The chain combines TRBV6-6 with TRBJ2-6; TRBD1 agrees at 7 bases. The CDR3 loop spans 16 amino acids. Germline loops: CDR1 MNHNY, CDR2 SVGAGI (reference sequence). V lost 0 bases, J lost 2 bases, and 1 base stayed unmatched. The CDR3 DNA follows: TGTGCCAGCAGTTACTCACAGGGGACTGGGGCCAACGTCCTGACTTTC. Translation gives CASSYSQGTGANVLTF.

V usage is TRBV10-3 and J usage is TRBJ1-3, with 8 bases that match TRBD1. Germline CDR1 ENHRY, CDR2 SYGVKD. The CDR3 has 14 amino acids. J lost 5 bases, V lost 7 bases, and 7 bases had no gene match. The CDR3 protein is CAITQDRERNTIYF. In nucleotides, the CDR3 is TGTGCCATCACCCAGGACAGGGAACGAAACACCATATATTTT.

This chain links TRBV7-3 with TRBJ2-5, with a possible D match to TRBD1 (6 bases). Germline assignment: CDR1 SGHTA and CDR2 FQGTGA. V was shortened by 5 bases and J by 2 bases, with 9 bases between the two germline ends. The CDR3 covers 13 residues. CDR3 in DNA: TGTGCCAGCAGCCTCGGACAGCAAGAGACCCAGTACTTC. Translating gives CASSLGQQETQYF.

The count of this clone is one. The rearrangement joins TRBV5-5 to TRBJ1-2; D is possibly TRBD1 (5 bases). The V and J ends lost 4 bases and 4 bases respectively, with 8 bases between them. Germline loops: CDR1 SGHKS, CDR2 YYEKEE (reference sequence). The CDR3 contains 12 residues. The CDR3 loop reads CASSIDSYGYTF. As DNA, the CDR3 is TGTGCCAGCAGCATAGACAGCTATGGCTACACCTTC.

Concerning this clone: An end of the junction does not agree with germline; a read error may underlie this. V is TRBV7-7 and J is TRBJ2-7, with no clear D. The germline CDR1 and CDR2 sequences are SSHAT and FNYEAQ (reference sequence). CDR3 size: 13 residues. The CDR3 region is CASSLALSYEQYF. The CDR3 DNA is TGTGCTAGCAGCTTAGCCCTCTCCTACGAGCAGTACTTC.

The chain links TRBV19 to TRBJ2-7; D might be TRBD2 (5 bases). This CDR3 comprises 14 residues. With 1 base removed from V and 7 bases from J, the gap between germline ends came to 14 bases. Germline values: CDR1 LNHDA, CDR2 SQIVND (reference sequence). The CDR3 DNA reads TGTGCCAGTAGTATAGTGGGCAGCCGGGGAGAGCAGTACTTC. Translation: CASSIVGSRGEQYF.